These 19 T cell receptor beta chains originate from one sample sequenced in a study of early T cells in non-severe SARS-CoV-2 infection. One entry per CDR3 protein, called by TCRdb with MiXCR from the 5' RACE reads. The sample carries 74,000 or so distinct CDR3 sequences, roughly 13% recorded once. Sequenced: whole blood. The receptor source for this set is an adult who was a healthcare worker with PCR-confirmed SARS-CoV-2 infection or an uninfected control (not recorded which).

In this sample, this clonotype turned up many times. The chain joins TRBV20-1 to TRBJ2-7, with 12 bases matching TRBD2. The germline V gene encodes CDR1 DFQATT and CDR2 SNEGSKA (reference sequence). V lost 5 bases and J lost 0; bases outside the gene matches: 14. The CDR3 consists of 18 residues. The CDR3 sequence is CSAYTGETSGRLSYEQYF. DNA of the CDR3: TGCAGTGCTTATACAGGGGAGACTAGCGGGAGACTCTCCTACGAGCAGTACTTC.

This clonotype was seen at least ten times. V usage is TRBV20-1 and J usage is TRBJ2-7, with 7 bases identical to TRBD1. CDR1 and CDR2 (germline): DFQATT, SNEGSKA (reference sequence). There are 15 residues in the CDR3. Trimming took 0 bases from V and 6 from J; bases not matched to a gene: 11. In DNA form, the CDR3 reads TGCAGTGCTAGAGATAGGAGTAGGGGGCTTGGCGAGCAGTACTTC. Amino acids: CSARDRSRGLGEQYF.

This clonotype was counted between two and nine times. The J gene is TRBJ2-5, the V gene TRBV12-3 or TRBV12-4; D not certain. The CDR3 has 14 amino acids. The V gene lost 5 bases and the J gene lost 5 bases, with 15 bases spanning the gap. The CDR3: CASSPRGIGETQYF. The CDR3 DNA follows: TGTGCCAGCAGTCCGAGAGGCATTGGGGAGACCCAGTACTTC.

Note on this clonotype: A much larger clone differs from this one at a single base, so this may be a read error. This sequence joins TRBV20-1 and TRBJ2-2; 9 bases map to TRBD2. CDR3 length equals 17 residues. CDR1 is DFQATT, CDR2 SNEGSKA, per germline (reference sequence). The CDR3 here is CSARRRAGGRNTGEPFF. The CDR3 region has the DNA TGCAGTGCTAGGCGGAGAGCGGGGGGCCGGAACACCGGGGAGCCGTTTTTT.

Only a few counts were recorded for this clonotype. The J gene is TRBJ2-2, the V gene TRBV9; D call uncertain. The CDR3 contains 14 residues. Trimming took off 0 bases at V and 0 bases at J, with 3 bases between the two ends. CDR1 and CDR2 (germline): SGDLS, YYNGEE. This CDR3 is CASSVEANTGELFF. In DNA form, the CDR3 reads TGTGCCAGCAGCGTAGAAGCGAACACCGGGGAGCTGTTTTTT. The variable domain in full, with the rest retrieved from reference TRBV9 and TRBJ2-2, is DSGVTQTPKHLITATGQRVTLRCSPRSGDLSVYWYQQSLDQGLQFLIQYYNGEERAKGNILERFSAQQFPDLHSELNLSSLELGDSALYFCASSVEANTGELFFGEGSRLTVL.

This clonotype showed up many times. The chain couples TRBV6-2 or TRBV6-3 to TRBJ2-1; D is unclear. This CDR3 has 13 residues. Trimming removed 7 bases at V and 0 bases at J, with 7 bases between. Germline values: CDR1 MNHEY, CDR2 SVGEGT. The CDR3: CASTWDSYNEQFF. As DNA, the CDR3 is TGTGCCAGCACGTGGGACTCCTACAATGAGCAGTTCTTC.

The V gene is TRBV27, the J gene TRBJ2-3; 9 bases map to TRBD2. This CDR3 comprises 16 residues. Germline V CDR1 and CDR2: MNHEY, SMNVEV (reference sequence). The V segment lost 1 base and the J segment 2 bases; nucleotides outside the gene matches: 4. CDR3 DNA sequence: TGTGCCAGCAGTTTATGGCGGGAGGGACACACAGATACGCAGTATTTT. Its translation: CASSLWREGHTDTQYF.

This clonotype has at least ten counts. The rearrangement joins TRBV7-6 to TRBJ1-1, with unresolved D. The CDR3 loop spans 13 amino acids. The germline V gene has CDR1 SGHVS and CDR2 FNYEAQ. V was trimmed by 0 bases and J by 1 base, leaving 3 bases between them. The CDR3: CASSLATNTEAFF. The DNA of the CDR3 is TGTGCCAGCAGCTTAGCCACGAACACTGAAGCTTTCTTT. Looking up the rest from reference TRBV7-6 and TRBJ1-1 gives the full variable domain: GAGVSQSPRYKVTKRGQDVALRCDPISGHVSLYWYRQALGQGPEFLTYFNYEAQQDKSGLPNDRFSAERPEGSISTLTIQRTEQRDSAMYRCASSLATNTEAFFGQGTRLTVV.

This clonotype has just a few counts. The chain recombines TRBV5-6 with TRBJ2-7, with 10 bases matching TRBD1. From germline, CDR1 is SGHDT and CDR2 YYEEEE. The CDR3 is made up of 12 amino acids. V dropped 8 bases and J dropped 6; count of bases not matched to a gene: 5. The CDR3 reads CASRDRGREQYF. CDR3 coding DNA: TGTGCCAGTCGGGACAGGGGACGCGAGCAGTACTTC.

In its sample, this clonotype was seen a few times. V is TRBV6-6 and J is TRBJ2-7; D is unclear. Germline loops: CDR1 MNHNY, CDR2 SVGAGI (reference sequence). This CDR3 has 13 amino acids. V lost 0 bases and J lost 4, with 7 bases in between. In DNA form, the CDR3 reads TGTGCCAGCAGTTACTCATCCCTTTACGAGCAGTACTTC. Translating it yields CASSYSSLYEQYF.

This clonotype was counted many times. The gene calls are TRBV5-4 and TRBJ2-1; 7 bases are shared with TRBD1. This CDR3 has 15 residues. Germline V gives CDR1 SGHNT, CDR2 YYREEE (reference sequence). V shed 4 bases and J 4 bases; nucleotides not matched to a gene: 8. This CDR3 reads CASSANRDSYNEQFF. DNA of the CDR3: TGTGCCAGCAGCGCGAACCGGGACAGTTACAATGAGCAGTTCTTC.

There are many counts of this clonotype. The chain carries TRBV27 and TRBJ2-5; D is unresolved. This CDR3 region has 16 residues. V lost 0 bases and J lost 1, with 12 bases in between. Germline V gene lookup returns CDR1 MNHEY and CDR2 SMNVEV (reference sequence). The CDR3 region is CASSLSSPVRQETQYF. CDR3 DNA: TGTGCCAGCAGTTTATCGTCGCCAGTCCGCCAAGAGACCCAGTACTTC.

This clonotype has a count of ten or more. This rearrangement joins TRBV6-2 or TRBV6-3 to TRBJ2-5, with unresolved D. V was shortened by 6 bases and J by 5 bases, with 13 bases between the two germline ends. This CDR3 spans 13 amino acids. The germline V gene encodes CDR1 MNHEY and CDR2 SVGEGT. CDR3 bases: TGTGCCAGCAGAATACCCACCCGGGAGACCCAGTACTTC. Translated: CASRIPTRETQYF.

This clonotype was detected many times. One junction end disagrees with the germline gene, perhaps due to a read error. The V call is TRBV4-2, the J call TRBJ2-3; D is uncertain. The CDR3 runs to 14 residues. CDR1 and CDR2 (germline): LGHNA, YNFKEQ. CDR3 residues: CASSEDGGTDTQYF. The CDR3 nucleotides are TGTGCCAGCAGCGAAGATGGGGGCACAGATACGCAGTATTTT.

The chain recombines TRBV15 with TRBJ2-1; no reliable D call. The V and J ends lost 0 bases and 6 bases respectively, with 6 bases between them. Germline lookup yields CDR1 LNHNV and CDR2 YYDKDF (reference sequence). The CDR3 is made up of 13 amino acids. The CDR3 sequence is CATSRDVSNEQFF. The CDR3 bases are TGTGCCACCAGCAGAGATGTCAGCAATGAGCAGTTCTTC.

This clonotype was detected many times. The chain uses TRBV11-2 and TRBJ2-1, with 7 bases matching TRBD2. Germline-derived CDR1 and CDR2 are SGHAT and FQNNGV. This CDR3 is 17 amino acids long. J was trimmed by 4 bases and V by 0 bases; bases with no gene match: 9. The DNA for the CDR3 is TGTGCCAGCAGCTTAGAATTCGCGGGAGAGGGGTACAATGAGCAGTTCTTC. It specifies CASSLEFAGEGYNEQFF.

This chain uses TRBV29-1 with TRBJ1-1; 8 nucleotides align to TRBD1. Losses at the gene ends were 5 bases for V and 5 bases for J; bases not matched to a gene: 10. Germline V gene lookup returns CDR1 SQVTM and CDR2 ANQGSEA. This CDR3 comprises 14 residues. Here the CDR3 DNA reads TGCAGCGTTCCTAGGACAGGGACGGGTACTGAAGCTTTCTTT. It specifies CSVPRTGTGTEAFF.

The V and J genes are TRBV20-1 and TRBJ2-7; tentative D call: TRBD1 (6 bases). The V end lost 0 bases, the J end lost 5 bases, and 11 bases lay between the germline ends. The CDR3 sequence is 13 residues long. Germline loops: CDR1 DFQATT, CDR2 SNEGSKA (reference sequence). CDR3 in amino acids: CSARDDRIHEQYF. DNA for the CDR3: TGCAGTGCTAGAGATGACAGGATCCACGAGCAGTACTTC.

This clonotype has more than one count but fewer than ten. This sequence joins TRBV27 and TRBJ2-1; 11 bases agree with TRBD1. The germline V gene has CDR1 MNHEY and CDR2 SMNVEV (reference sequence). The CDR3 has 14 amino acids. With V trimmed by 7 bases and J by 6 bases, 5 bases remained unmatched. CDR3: CASTPGTGGNEQFF. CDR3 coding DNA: TGTGCCAGCACTCCCGGGACAGGGGGCAATGAGCAGTTCTTC.